One sample yielded the 16 T cell receptor beta chains listed below, sequenced in a study of PD-1 blockade in classical Hodgkin lymphoma. The protocol was immunoSEQ multiplex PCR, while the TCRdb copy is restricted to in-frame clones and leaves out a portion. The sample gives around 23,000 clones, around 83% of which show up once; more than 1.5% is in the top ten. No patient escaped relapse after autologous stem cell transplantation, and brentuximab vedotin exposure varied. Using magnetic negative selection, the CD4+ T cells were separated out of thawed PBMCs. The sequencing used CD4+ T cells from blood, collected at baseline. The receptors stem from a human donor with classical Hodgkin lymphoma.

The rearrangement links TRBV5-5 to TRBJ2-7; D may be TRBD2 (5 bases). CDR3 size: 16 residues. The germline V and J ends were trimmed by 4 bases and 5 bases, with 22 bases remaining between them. Germline lookup yields CDR1 SGHKS and CDR2 YYEKEE (reference sequence). This CDR3 reads CASSLTPLRVANEQYF. In nucleotides, the CDR3 is TGTGCCAGCAGCCTGACCCCCTTAAGGGTAGCGAACGAGCAGTACTTC.

The chain uses TRBV19 and TRBJ2-3, with D perhaps matching TRBD2 (7 bases). Trimming took 7 bases from V and 6 from J, leaving 26 bases between them. From germline, CDR1 is LNHDA and CDR2 SQIVND (reference sequence). The CDR3 spans 17 residues. The CDR3 protein is CASTPVSVGGPADTQYF. For the CDR3, the DNA is TGTGCCAGTACCCCTGTCTCGGTGGGGGGGCCTGCGGATACGCAGTATTTT.

This chain links TRBV18 with TRBJ2-2; 9 nucleotides line up with TRBD1. The CDR3 totals 15 residues. J gave up 6 bases and V 6 bases, and 8 bases lay outside the gene matches. CDR1 and CDR2 (germline): KGHSH, LQKENI. CDR3 nucleotide sequence: TGTGCCAGCTCCCCTGGGACAGGGACCGCCGGGGAGCTGTTTTTT. Amino acids: CASSPGTGTAGELFF.

The chain employs TRBV7-2 and TRBJ2-1, with 8 nucleotides matching TRBD2. This CDR3 is 13 amino acids long. V shed 4 bases, J shed 9 bases, and the junction held 5 bases outside the gene matches. Germline V lookup: CDR1 SGHTA, CDR2 FQGNSA. CDR3 DNA: TGTGCCAGCAGCTCCGGGACTAGTTTTGAGCAGTTCTTC. As protein: CASSSGTSFEQFF.

The chain couples TRBV15 to TRBJ2-5, with 14 bases lining up with TRBD2. Germline V gives CDR1 LNHNV, CDR2 YYDKDF (reference sequence). The V segment lost 4 bases and the J segment 2 bases; nucleotides outside the gene matches: 3. This CDR3 is 16 amino acids long. CDR3 nucleotides: TGTGCCACCAGCACGGGACTAGCGGGGGTACAAGAGACCCAGTACTTC. Translation gives CATSTGLAGVQETQYF.

CDR3 in amino acids: CASSVDTGIRGEAFF. For the CDR3, the DNA is TGTGCCAGCAGCGTAGATACAGGGATAAGGGGAGAAGCTTTCTTT. V gene TRBV9 combines with J gene TRBJ1-1, with TRBD1 as a possible D gene (6 bases). The CDR3 is 15 residues long. Trimming removed 0 bases from V and 8 bases from J, with 17 bases in between. In germline, CDR1 is SGDLS, CDR2 YYNGEE.

The chain carries TRBV6-5 and TRBJ1-1, with D unresolved. Germline V gene lookup returns CDR1 MNHEY and CDR2 SVGAGI. The CDR3 totals 15 residues. Trimming left V 0 bases short and J 1 base short, with 9 bases between. CDR3 in DNA: TGTGCCAGCAGTTACTCGTACAGTCCGAACACTGAAGCTTTCTTT. Protein: CASSYSYSPNTEAFF.

The CDR3 region is CASSQGGTGANSPLHF. The CDR3 coding sequence is TGCGCCAGCAGTCAGGGTGGGACAGGGGCTAATTCACCCCTCCACTTT. This rearrangement joins TRBV5-1 to TRBJ1-6, with TRBD1 matching 10 bases. The CDR3 loop spans 16 amino acids. Trimming cost V 5 bases and J 6 bases; bases outside gene matches: 8. Germline CDR1 and CDR2: SGHRS and YFSETQ.

The V and J genes are TRBV2 and TRBJ1-3; 9 bases align to TRBD1. Germline V gene lookup returns CDR1 SNHLY and CDR2 FYNNEI. There are 13 residues in the CDR3. Trimming at V came to 6 bases and at J to 6 bases, leaving 3 bases not matched to a gene. CDR3 loop: CASRRDRENTIYF. CDR3 nucleotides: TGTGCCAGCAGAAGGGACAGGGAAAACACCATATATTTT.

The rearrangement links TRBV7-3 to TRBJ2-1; tentative D call: TRBD1 (5 bases). In germline, CDR1 is SGHTA, CDR2 FQGTGA. V shed 5 bases and J shed 8 bases, with 10 bases lying between them. The CDR3 has 12 residues. The DNA for the CDR3 is TGTGCCAGCAGCAACAGGTTCGATGAGCAGTTCTTC. Its translation is CASSNRFDEQFF.

This clone was found a few times. The chain employs TRBV5-1 and TRBJ1-6; D is unclear. The CDR3 contains 15 residues. The V gene lost 2 bases and the J gene lost 4 bases, with 10 bases spanning the gap. Germline lookup yields CDR1 SGHRS and CDR2 YFSETQ. In DNA form, the CDR3 reads TGCGCCAGCAGCTTTGGAACAGTTTATAATTCACCCCTCCACTTT. Amino acid sequence: CASSFGTVYNSPLHF. Drawing the rest from reference TRBV5-1 and TRBJ1-6, the complete variable domain is KAGVTQTPRYLIKTRGQQVTLSCSPISGHRSVSWYQQTPGQGLQFLFEYFSETQRNKGNFPGRFSGRQFSNSRSEMNVSTLELGDSALYLCASSFGTVYNSPLHFGNGTRLTVT.

The chain carries TRBV7-2 and TRBJ1-1, with D unresolved. The CDR3 loop spans 13 amino acids. V dropped 5 bases and J dropped 0 bases, with 7 bases sitting between them. Germline values: CDR1 SGHTA, CDR2 FQGNSA. CDR3 sequence (DNA): TGTGCCAGCAGCCCCCACATGAACACTGAAGCTTTCTTT. It specifies CASSPHMNTEAFF.

The rearrangement joins TRBV15 to TRBJ2-1; possible D gene TRBD1, 5 bases. V shed 1 base and J shed 6 bases, with 10 bases lying between them. The CDR3 covers 14 residues. Germline V gene lookup returns CDR1 LNHNV and CDR2 YYDKDF (reference sequence). The DNA for the CDR3 is TGTGCCACCAGCAGAGTCGACAGCAGCAATGAGCAGTTCTTC. Translation gives CATSRVDSSNEQFF.

The chain carries TRBV5-6 and TRBJ2-7, with TRBD1 matching 12 bases. The germline gives CDR1 SGHDT, CDR2 YYEEEE. The CDR3 is 15 residues long. After removal of 4 bases from V and 5 bases from J, the junction contained 7 bases not matched to a gene. The CDR3 is CASSVLGTGGHEQYF. In DNA form, the CDR3 reads TGTGCCAGCAGCGTTTTGGGGACAGGGGGCCACGAGCAGTACTTC.

The rearrangement joins TRBV28 to TRBJ2-3, with 8 nucleotides matching TRBD1. J lost 6 bases, V lost 3 bases, and 8 bases had no gene match. Germline V CDR1 and CDR2: MDHEN, SYDVKM. The CDR3 extends over 15 amino acids. CDR3 sequence (DNA): TGTGCCAGCAGTTTGTTGCAGGGGGCGCGGGATACGCAGTATTTT. Protein sequence: CASSLLQGARDTQYF.

This clone is medium-sized by share. The genes are TRBV7-2 and TRBJ1-1; the D gene is possibly TRBD1 (6 bases). The CDR3 consists of 13 residues. The V end lost 2 bases, the J end lost 4 bases, and 8 bases lay between the germline ends. CDR1 and CDR2 from the germline V gene are SGHTA and FQGNSA. DNA of the CDR3: TGTGCCAGCAGCTTACAGGGGAGCACTGAAGCTTTCTTT. It codes for CASSLQGSTEAFF.